Below are 16 T cell receptor beta chains sequenced from a single sample in a study of T cell repertoires in cytomegalovirus infection. TCRdb re-called the reads through MiXCR, storing one row per CDR3 protein. The data contain around 350,000 distinct CDR3 sequences, around a sixth of them singletons. Sequenced: PBMCs. These receptors all stem from a human donor in good health (CMV status not recorded). Some clones in this sample may be carry-over from other donors' samples.

In its sample, this clonotype was seen many times. V usage is TRBV7-9 and J usage is TRBJ2-3, with TRBD2 identical over 11 bases. The CDR3 is 16 residues long. The junction had 10 bases not matched to a gene; V was cut back by 6 bases and J by 5 bases. Germline CDR1 and CDR2: SEHNR and FQNEAQ (reference sequence). CDR3 protein: CASSHSTSGNLDTQYF. CDR3 DNA sequence: TGTGCCAGCAGTCATTCGACTAGCGGGAATTTAGATACGCAGTATTTT.

The table lists this clonotype with a few counts. The rearrangement links TRBV15 to TRBJ1-5; TRBD1 might be the D (6 bases). Between the trimmed V and J ends, which lost 5 bases and 7 bases, there was a span of 15 bases. The CDR3 is made up of 14 amino acids. Germline V gene lookup returns CDR1 LNHNV and CDR2 YYDKDF (reference sequence). CDR3 sequence reads: CATSPSGVRQPQHF. In nucleotides, the CDR3 is TGTGCCACCAGCCCTTCAGGGGTGCGGCAGCCCCAGCATTTT.

This clonotype has ten or more counts. The chain recombines TRBV12-3 or TRBV12-4 with TRBJ1-5; no definite D call. The CDR3 is made up of 13 amino acids. V gave up 5 bases and J gave up 5 bases, with 10 bases separating them. Here the CDR3 reads CASSGDGYQPQHF. In DNA, the CDR3 is TGTGCCAGCAGTGGAGATGGGTATCAGCCCCAGCATTTT.

The gene calls are TRBV7-8 and TRBJ1-5; 8 positions agree with TRBD1. Germline CDR1 SGHVS, CDR2 FQNEAQ. The CDR3 has 17 residues. After removal of 1 base from V and 7 bases from J, the junction contained 12 bases not matched to a gene. The CDR3: CASSLVRGTGGRQPQHF. The CDR3 DNA reads as TGTGCCAGCAGCTTAGTAAGGGGCACAGGGGGGAGGCAGCCCCAGCATTTT.

This clonotype was detected only a few times. The chain combines TRBV5-1 with TRBJ1-1; perhaps TRBD1 as D (6 bases). The CDR3 extends over 15 amino acids. V gave up 0 bases and J gave up 7 bases, with 16 bases separating them. Germline V gene data show CDR1 as SGHRS and CDR2 as YFSETQ. The CDR3: CASSLGPGGNDEAFF. The CDR3 DNA follows: TGCGCCAGCAGCTTGGGTCCCGGGGGCAATGATGAAGCTTTCTTT.

Ten or more counts support this clonotype. V usage is TRBV7-8 and J usage is TRBJ2-1; D uncertain. Looked up from germline, CDR1 is SGHVS and CDR2 is FQNEAQ. CDR3 length equals 16 residues. V dropped 0 bases and J dropped 8 bases, with 17 bases sitting between them. For the CDR3, the DNA is TGTGCCAGCAGCTTAGCTCGGACCCGGGCGGTCCATGAGCAGTTCTTC. This gives the protein CASSLARTRAVHEQFF.

This sequence joins TRBV7-6 and TRBJ2-2; 7 nucleotides line up with TRBD2. Germline V gives CDR1 SGHVS, CDR2 FNYEAQ. Germline trimming cut 1 base from V and 3 bases from J; bases unmatched to any gene: 14. The CDR3 consists of 19 residues. CDR3 in amino acids: CASSLERGGASGYTGELFF. The CDR3 coding sequence is TGTGCCAGCAGCTTAGAAAGGGGAGGGGCTAGCGGATACACCGGGGAGCTGTTTTTT.

In its sample, this clonotype was seen many times. The chain uses TRBV7-6 and TRBJ2-3; 9 bases are shared with TRBD2. The V gene end was trimmed by 6 bases and the J gene end by 2 bases; junction bases not matched to a gene: 12. Germline CDR1 reads SGHVS; CDR2 reads FNYEAQ. This CDR3 comprises 17 residues. For the CDR3, the DNA is TGTGCCAGCAGTTCCCCCTCTAGCGGGGAAACCACAGATACGCAGTATTTT. Its protein product is CASSSPSSGETTDTQYF.

J is TRBJ1-5 and V is TRBV19, with D perhaps TRBD1 (5 bases). Per germline, CDR1 LNHDA and CDR2 SQIVND (reference sequence). V dropped 5 bases and J dropped 7 bases, with 21 bases sitting between them. CDR3 length: 16 residues. As DNA, the CDR3 is TGTGCCAGTAGTGTTACCGGGGCAGTGAAAAGGCAGCCCCAGCATTTT. Translating it yields CASSVTGAVKRQPQHF. The variable domain in full, completed from reference TRBV19 and TRBJ1-5, reads DGGITQSPKYLFRKEGQNVTLSCEQNLNHDAMYWYRQDPGQGLRLIYYSQIVNDFQKGDIAEGYSVSREKKESFPLTVTSAQKNPTAFYLCASSVTGAVKRQPQHFGDGTRLSIL.

The V and J genes are TRBV2 and TRBJ2-7, with D possibly matching TRBD2 (7 bases). The CDR3 extends over 14 amino acids. Germline V gives CDR1 SNHLY, CDR2 FYNNEI. Trimming took 7 bases from V and 3 from J, leaving 16 bases between them. The CDR3 DNA reads as TGTGCCAGCAAGGGGGGGGGGTCCGGCTACGAGCAGTACTTC. Encoded protein: CASKGGGSGYEQYF.

This clonotype was seen at least ten times. The chain uses TRBV24-1 and TRBJ2-1; 7 bases line up with TRBD2. The CDR3 is 15 amino acids. Per the germline V gene, CDR1 is KGHDR and CDR2 is SFDVKD. Trimming at V came to 4 bases and at J to 4 bases, leaving 6 bases not matched to a gene. The CDR3 is CATSEASGAYNEQFF. CDR3 sequence (DNA): TGTGCCACCAGTGAAGCTAGCGGAGCTTACAATGAGCAGTTCTTC.

This chain connects TRBV11-1 to TRBJ1-6; no definite D call. Germline V gives CDR1 SGHAT, CDR2 FQDESV (reference sequence). V lost 5 bases, J lost 7 bases, and 18 bases lay in between. The CDR3 consists of 16 residues. CDR3: CASSPRVDGMNSPLHF. CDR3 coding DNA: TGTGCCAGCAGCCCCCGGGTCGACGGGATGAATTCACCCCTCCACTTT.

This chain joins TRBV7-8 and TRBJ1-5; no clear D gene. The V gene lost 3 bases and the J gene lost 7 bases, with 13 bases spanning the gap. Germline V CDR1 and CDR2: SGHVS, FQNEAQ. CDR3 length: 14 residues. The CDR3 loop is CASSFNSEGQPQHF. CDR3 nucleotides: TGTGCCAGCAGCTTCAATTCAGAGGGCCAGCCCCAGCATTTT.

This clonotype was counted many times. The CDR3: CASSPVRGYEQYF. Here the CDR3 DNA reads TGTGCCAGCAGCCCGGTCCGGGGTTACGAGCAGTACTTC. The chain links TRBV7-6 to TRBJ2-7; weak D call: TRBD2 (5 bases). The V end was cut by 5 bases, the J end by 4 bases, with 12 bases between. Germline V gene data show CDR1 as SGHVS and CDR2 as FNYEAQ. This CDR3 is 13 amino acids long.

The chain employs TRBV6-2 or TRBV6-3 and TRBJ2-5, with D possibly being TRBD2 (6 bases). Trimming shortened V by 6 bases and J by 5 bases, and 10 bases separated the two germline ends. CDR1 and CDR2 (germline): MNHEY, SVGEGT. The CDR3 covers 12 residues. This CDR3 reads CASRGDSETQYF. DNA of the CDR3: TGTGCCAGCAGGGGGGACTCGGAGACCCAGTACTTC.

This clonotype was observed at least ten times. This chain connects TRBV7-2 to TRBJ2-7, with D uncertain. CDR3 size: 12 residues. Germline assignment: CDR1 SGHTA and CDR2 FQGNSA. The V end was cut by 5 bases, the J end by 7 bases, with 12 bases between. In nucleotides, the CDR3 is TGTGCCAGCAGCATACTTCCATTTGAGCAGTACTTC. Its protein is CASSILPFEQYF.